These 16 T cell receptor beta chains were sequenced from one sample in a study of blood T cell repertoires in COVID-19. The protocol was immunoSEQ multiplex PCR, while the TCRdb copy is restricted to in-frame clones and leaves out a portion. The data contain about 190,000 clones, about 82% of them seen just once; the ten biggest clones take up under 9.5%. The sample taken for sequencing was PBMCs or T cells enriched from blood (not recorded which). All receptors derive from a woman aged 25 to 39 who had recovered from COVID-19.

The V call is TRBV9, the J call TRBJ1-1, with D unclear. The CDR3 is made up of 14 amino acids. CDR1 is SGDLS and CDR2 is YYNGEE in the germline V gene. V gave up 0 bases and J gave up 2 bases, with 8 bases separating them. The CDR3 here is CASSVVSGNTEAFF. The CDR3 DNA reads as TGTGCCAGCAGCGTAGTATCAGGAAACACTGAAGCTTTCTTT.

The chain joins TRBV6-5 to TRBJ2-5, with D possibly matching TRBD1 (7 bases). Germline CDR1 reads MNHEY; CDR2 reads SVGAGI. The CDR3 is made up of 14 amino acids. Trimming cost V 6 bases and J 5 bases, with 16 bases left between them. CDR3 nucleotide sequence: TGTGCCAGCAGGGGGGGACAGACATTGGAGACCCAGTACTTC. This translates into CASRGGQTLETQYF.

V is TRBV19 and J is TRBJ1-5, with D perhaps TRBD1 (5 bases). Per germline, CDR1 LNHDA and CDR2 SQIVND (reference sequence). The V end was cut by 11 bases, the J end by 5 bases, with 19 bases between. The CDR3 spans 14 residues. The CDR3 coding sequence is TGTGCCGGATCGCCACGGGGGTCGGATCAGCCCCAGCATTTT. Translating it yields CAGSPRGSDQPQHF.

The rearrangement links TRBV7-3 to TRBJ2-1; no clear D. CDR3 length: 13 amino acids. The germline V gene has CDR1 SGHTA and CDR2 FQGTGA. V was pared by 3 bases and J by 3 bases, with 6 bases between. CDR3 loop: CASSFDNYNEQFF. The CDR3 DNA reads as TGTGCCAGCAGCTTTGACAACTACAATGAGCAGTTCTTC. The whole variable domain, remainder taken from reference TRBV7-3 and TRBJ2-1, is GAGVSQTPSNKVTEKGKYVELRCDPISGHTALYWYRQSLGQGPEFLIYFQGTGAADDSGLPNDRFFAVRPEGSVSTLKIQRTERGDSAVYLCASSFDNYNEQFFGPGTRLTVL.

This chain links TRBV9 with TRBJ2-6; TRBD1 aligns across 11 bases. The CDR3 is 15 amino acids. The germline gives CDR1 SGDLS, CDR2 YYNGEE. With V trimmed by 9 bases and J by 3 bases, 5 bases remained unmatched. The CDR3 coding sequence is TGTGCCACCGGACAGGGGGCTAATGGGGCCAACGTCCTGACTTTC. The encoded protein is CATGQGANGANVLTF.

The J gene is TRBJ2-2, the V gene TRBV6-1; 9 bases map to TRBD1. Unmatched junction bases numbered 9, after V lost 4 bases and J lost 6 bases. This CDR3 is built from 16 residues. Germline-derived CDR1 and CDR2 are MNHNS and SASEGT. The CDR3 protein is CASSAPTGGGPGELFF. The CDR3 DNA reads TGTGCCAGCAGTGCCCCGACAGGGGGTGGGCCCGGGGAGCTGTTTTTT.

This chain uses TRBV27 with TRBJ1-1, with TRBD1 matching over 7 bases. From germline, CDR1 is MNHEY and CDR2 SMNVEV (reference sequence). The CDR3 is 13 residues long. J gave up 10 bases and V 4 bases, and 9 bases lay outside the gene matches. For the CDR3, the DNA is TGTGCCAGCAGTTCGACAGGGCGTGAAATAGCTTTCTTT. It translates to CASSSTGREIAFF.

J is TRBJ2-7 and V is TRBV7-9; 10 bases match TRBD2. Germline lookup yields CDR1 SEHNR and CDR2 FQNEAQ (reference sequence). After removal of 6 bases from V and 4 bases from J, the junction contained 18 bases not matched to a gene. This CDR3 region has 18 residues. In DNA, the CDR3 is TGTGCCAGCAGTCTCGAGGTAGCGGGAGGTTTAGTCGGGTACGAGCAGTACTTC. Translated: CASSLEVAGGLVGYEQYF.

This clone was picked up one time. CDR3 nucleotides: TGTGCCAGCAGCTCTAGGATTGGGGGCCGGCCGGGTGCGAACACCGGGGAGCTGTTTTTT. As protein: CASSSRIGGRPGANTGELFF. The chain is built from TRBV28 and TRBJ2-2, with a tentative D call TRBD1 (6 bases). The V end was cut by 6 bases, the J end by 0 bases, with 26 bases between. This CDR3 comprises 20 residues. Germline CDR1 and CDR2: MDHEN and SYDVKM.

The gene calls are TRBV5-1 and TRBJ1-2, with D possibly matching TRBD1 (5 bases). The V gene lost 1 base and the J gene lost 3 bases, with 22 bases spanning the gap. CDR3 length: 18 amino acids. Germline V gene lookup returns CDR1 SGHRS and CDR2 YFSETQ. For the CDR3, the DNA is TGCGCCAGCAGCTTGTATCAGCGTGCCGGGGGGGTGGACTATGGCTACACCTTC. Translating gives CASSLYQRAGGVDYGYTF.

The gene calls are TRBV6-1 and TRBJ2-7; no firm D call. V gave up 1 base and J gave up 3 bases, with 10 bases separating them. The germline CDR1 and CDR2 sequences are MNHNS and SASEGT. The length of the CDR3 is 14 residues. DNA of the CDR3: TGTGCCAGCAGTGAAGATGGCTTTAACTACGAGCAGTACTTC. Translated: CASSEDGFNYEQYF.

The CDR3, as DNA: TGCGCCAGCAGCTTGGCGCTTACGGGTGTGGCCGGGGAGCTGTTTTTT. This encodes CASSLALTGVAGELFF. The chain links TRBV5-1 to TRBJ2-2; no definite D call. CDR1 and CDR2 (germline): SGHRS, YFSETQ. Between the trimmed V and J ends, which lost 0 bases and 6 bases, there was a span of 15 bases. The CDR3 is 16 amino acids.

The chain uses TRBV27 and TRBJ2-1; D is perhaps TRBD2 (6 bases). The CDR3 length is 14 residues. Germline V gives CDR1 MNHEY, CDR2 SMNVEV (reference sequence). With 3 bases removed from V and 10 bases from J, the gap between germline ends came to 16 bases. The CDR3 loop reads CASSLGDSAVEQFF. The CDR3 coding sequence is TGTGCCAGCAGTTTGGGGGACTCTGCCGTAGAGCAGTTCTTC.

CDR3 sequence reads: CASNRQGLGDEQFF. DNA for the CDR3: TGTGCCAGTAATCGACAGGGCCTAGGGGATGAGCAGTTCTTC. The chain couples TRBV19 to TRBJ2-1; 7 bases are shared with TRBD1. V shed 7 bases, J shed 8 bases, and the junction held 11 bases outside the gene matches. Germline V gene data show CDR1 as LNHDA and CDR2 as SQIVND (reference sequence). This CDR3 is built from 14 residues.

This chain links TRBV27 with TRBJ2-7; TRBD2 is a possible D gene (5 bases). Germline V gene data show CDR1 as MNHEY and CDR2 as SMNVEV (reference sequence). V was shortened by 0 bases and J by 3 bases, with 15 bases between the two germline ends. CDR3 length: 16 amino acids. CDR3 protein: CASSLSRPGLNYEQYF. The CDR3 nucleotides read TGTGCCAGCAGTTTATCTCGCCCCGGACTGAACTACGAGCAGTACTTC.

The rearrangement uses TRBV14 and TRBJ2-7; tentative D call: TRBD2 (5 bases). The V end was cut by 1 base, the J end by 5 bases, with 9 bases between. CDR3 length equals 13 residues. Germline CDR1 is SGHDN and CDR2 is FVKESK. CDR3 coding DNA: TGTGCCAGCAGCCAAGGGCTCGGGGACGAGCAGTACTTC. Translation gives CASSQGLGDEQYF.